These 27 T cell receptor beta chains were sequenced from one sample in a study of cytomegalovirus exposure and HLA in healthy donors. With 60 Vbeta and 13 Jbeta primers, the PCR was carried out. This table comes from immunoSEQ multiplex PCR, and its TCRdb copy is limited to in-frame clones, with some not included. The sample lists 80,000 to 90,000 clones, 70% to 85% occurring once. Sequenced: PBMCs. The receptors shown here come from a man under 40 in good health and CMV-seronegative.

A few counts support this clone. The chain couples TRBV5-4 to TRBJ1-2, with 8 bases fitting TRBD1. With V trimmed by 3 bases and J by 7 bases, 14 bases remained unmatched. CDR3 length equals 16 residues. Germline V gene lookup returns CDR1 SGHNT and CDR2 YYREEE (reference sequence). CDR3 coding DNA: TGTGCCAGCAGCTCAGGGGGACAGGCCCTGTCGGGTGGCTACACCTTC. This gives the protein CASSSGGQALSGGYTF.

CDR3: CAISAAGTGGLMNTEAFF. For the CDR3, the DNA is TGTGCCATCAGTGCCGCCGGAACAGGGGGCTTGATGAACACTGAAGCTTTCTTT. The chain carries TRBV10-3 and TRBJ1-1, with 9 bases that match TRBD1. CDR3 length equals 18 residues. V lost 4 bases and J lost 0; bases outside the gene matches: 12. Germline CDR1 is ENHRY and CDR2 is SYGVKD.

J is TRBJ1-2 and V is TRBV28, with unresolved D. Trimming took off 5 bases at V and 4 bases at J, with 8 bases between the two ends. This CDR3 contains 12 residues. Germline values: CDR1 MDHEN, CDR2 SYDVKM. CDR3 nucleotide sequence: TGTGCCAGCAGTGAAGTCGGCTATGGCTACACCTTC. This translates into CASSEVGYGYTF.

The gene calls are TRBV28 and TRBJ1-5; TRBD1 matches at 9 bases. The CDR3 has 16 residues. The germline gives CDR1 MDHEN, CDR2 SYDVKM. Trimming cost V 5 bases and J 5 bases; bases outside gene matches: 10. CDR3 sequence: CASSPAGQGDDQPQHF. Here the CDR3 DNA reads TGTGCCAGCAGTCCGGCGGGACAGGGAGACGATCAGCCCCAGCATTTT.

The CDR3 bases are TGCGCCAGCAGCTTGGGCATCGGGGGGGCTCTCTACGAGCAGTACTTC. This gives the protein CASSLGIGGALYEQYF. The V call is TRBV5-1, the J call TRBJ2-7; TRBD2 aligns across 8 bases. Germline-derived CDR1 and CDR2 are SGHRS and YFSETQ. V shed 0 bases and J 3 bases; nucleotides not matched to a gene: 8. CDR3 size: 16 residues. The full variable domain, rest sourced from reference TRBV5-1 and TRBJ2-7, is KAGVTQTPRYLIKTRGQQVTLSCSPISGHRSVSWYQQTPGQGLQFLFEYFSETQRNKGNFPGRFSGRQFSNSRSEMNVSTLELGDSALYLCASSLGIGGALYEQYFGPGTRLTVT.

This clone showed up just a few times. The chain combines TRBV7-2 with TRBJ2-2; tentative D call: TRBD2 (5 bases). Between the trimmed V and J ends, which lost 7 bases and 2 bases, there was a span of 17 bases. CDR1 SGHTA and CDR2 FQGNSA come from the germline V gene. CDR3 size: 16 residues. CDR3 region: CASTRVEGANTGELFF. CDR3 in DNA: TGTGCCAGCACCCGTGTAGAGGGAGCTAACACCGGGGAGCTGTTTTTT.

This clone was picked up one time. This sequence joins TRBV18 and TRBJ1-2; D might be TRBD1 (5 bases). The length of the CDR3 is 13 residues. Per germline, CDR1 KGHSH and CDR2 LQKENI. The ends were cut back, 6 bases at V and 6 bases at J, with 14 bases in the middle. This CDR3 reads CASSLGLQDGYTF. Written as DNA, the CDR3 is TGTGCCAGCTCTCTTGGGTTACAGGATGGCTACACCTTC.

The gene calls are TRBV29-1 and TRBJ2-7, with 7 bases lining up with TRBD1. Per the germline V gene, CDR1 is SQVTM and CDR2 is ANQGSEA. CDR3 length: 15 amino acids. The ends lost 4 bases at V and 2 bases at J; junction bases unmatched: 11. The CDR3 DNA reads TGCAGCGTTGTAGGGGATACAGGGGACCCCTACGAGCAGTACTTC. It translates to CSVVGDTGDPYEQYF.

For this clone: Sequence at one end of the junction differs from germline and may be a read error. The chain employs TRBV7-7 and TRBJ2-2; TRBD1 agrees at 10 bases. Germline V gives CDR1 SSHAT, CDR2 FNYEAQ (reference sequence). This CDR3 is 15 amino acids long. Here the CDR3 DNA reads TGTGCTAGCAGCCCGAGGACAGGGGGTACCGGGGAGCTGTTTTTT. Translation: CASSPRTGGTGELFF.

This clone has only a few counts. This sequence joins TRBV25-1 and TRBJ1-2; possible D gene TRBD1, 5 bases. With 5 bases removed from V and 4 bases from J, the gap between germline ends came to 11 bases. The germline CDR1 and CDR2 sequences are MGHDK and SYGVNS. The CDR3 runs 13 residues. CDR3 region: CASSSGDGYGYTF. The CDR3 DNA reads as TGTGCCAGCAGTTCGGGGGATGGCTATGGCTACACCTTC.

Concerning this clone itself: Different DNA sequences within this sample yield the same CDR3. J is TRBJ1-6 and V is TRBV11-2; D uncertain. The germline V and J ends were trimmed by 0 bases and 4 bases, with 10 bases remaining between them. Germline lookup yields CDR1 SGHAT and CDR2 FQNNGV. The CDR3 totals 16 residues. The CDR3 coding sequence is TGTGCCAGCAGCTTAGAGTCCGCCGGGTATAATTCACCCCTCCACTTT. This gives the protein CASSLESAGYNSPLHF.

CDR3 sequence: CASSSLQGQNIQYF. CDR3 bases: TGCGCCAGCAGCTCGTTACAGGGGCAAAACATTCAGTACTTC. This chain connects TRBV5-1 to TRBJ2-4; 7 positions agree with TRBD1. V lost 3 bases, J lost 5 bases, and 5 bases stayed unmatched. The CDR3 contains 14 residues. CDR1 SGHRS and CDR2 YFSETQ come from the germline V gene.

The chain links TRBV6-1 to TRBJ2-2; 9 bases map to TRBD1. The CDR3 is made up of 14 amino acids. The V segment lost 4 bases and the J segment 9 bases; nucleotides outside the gene matches: 6. Germline CDR1 reads MNHNS; CDR2 reads SASEGT. CDR3 DNA sequence: TGTGCCAGCAGTGTAGGGACAGGGTCCAGGGAGCTGTTTTTT. It encodes CASSVGTGSRELFF.

The rearrangement uses TRBV19 and TRBJ2-3, with 9 bases aligning to TRBD2. The V gene's germline CDR1 is LNHDA and CDR2 SQIVND (reference sequence). This CDR3 has 16 amino acids. With 6 bases clipped from V and 3 bases from J, the junction kept 10 bases outside the gene matches. This chain's CDR3 is CASRWRGGRSTDTQYF. CDR3 nucleotide sequence: TGTGCCAGTAGGTGGCGGGGGGGCCGATCGACAGATACGCAGTATTTT.

The chain has TRBV7-8 and TRBJ2-7; maybe TRBD1 (6 bases). CDR3 length: 14 amino acids. Trimming stripped 5 bases from V and 3 bases from J, with 14 bases between. Germline V gives CDR1 SGHVS, CDR2 FQNEAQ. The CDR3 DNA reads TGTGCCAGCAGCAGCACGGGACAACTCTACGAGCAGTACTTC. Its translation is CASSSTGQLYEQYF.

The rearrangement joins TRBV7-6 to TRBJ2-7, with 7 bases aligning to TRBD1. CDR3 length: 13 residues. V lost 6 bases to trimming and J lost 4 bases; unmatched junction nucleotides: 6. The V gene's germline CDR1 is SGHVS and CDR2 FNYEAQ. The CDR3 loop reads CASSQEQGYEQYF. CDR3 DNA sequence: TGTGCCAGCAGTCAAGAACAGGGGTACGAGCAGTACTTC.

The rearrangement joins TRBV7-9 to TRBJ1-5; unclear D gene. Between the trimmed V and J ends, which lost 1 base and 9 bases, there was a span of 7 bases. CDR3 length: 12 residues. The germline V gene encodes CDR1 SEHNR and CDR2 FQNEAQ (reference sequence). The CDR3 DNA is TGTGCCAGCAGCTTAGTCGGGAGGCCCCAGCATTTT. It specifies CASSLVGRPQHF.

This clone has more than one count but fewer than ten. The gene calls are TRBV5-1 and TRBJ1-5; possibly TRBD1 for D (6 bases). The V and J ends lost 1 base and 4 bases respectively, with 12 bases between them. This CDR3 contains 15 residues. The germline gives CDR1 SGHRS, CDR2 YFSETQ. This chain's CDR3 is CASSLSGALNQPQHF. CDR3 nucleotide sequence: TGCGCCAGCAGCTTGTCAGGGGCCCTTAATCAGCCCCAGCATTTT.

The V call is TRBV5-1, the J call TRBJ2-7; a weak D match, TRBD2 (6 bases). Germline assignment: CDR1 SGHRS and CDR2 YFSETQ. This CDR3 has 15 residues. Trimming pared 4 bases from V and 4 bases from J, leaving 18 bases between. CDR3 region: CASSRGSSSSYEQYF. The CDR3 nucleotides are TGCGCCAGCAGCCGGGGGAGTTCGAGCTCTTACGAGCAGTACTTC.

Comment on this clone: The junction departs from the called germline gene at one end, perhaps through a read error. The chain uses TRBV13 and TRBJ2-7; 7 bases are a match to TRBD1. There are 14 residues in the CDR3. CDR1 is PRHDT and CDR2 is FYEKMQ in the germline V gene (reference sequence). In DNA form, the CDR3 reads TGTGCCAGCAGCCTAGGACAGGTTTCCTACGAGCAGTACTTC. Protein sequence: CASSLGQVSYEQYF.

The chain joins TRBV9 to TRBJ2-1; 8 bases fit TRBD2. V gave up 0 bases and J gave up 9 bases; unmatched junction bases: 11. The CDR3 is 16 residues long. Germline V CDR1 and CDR2: SGDLS, YYNGEE. The chain's CDR3 is CASSVEVSGGQGEQFF. CDR3 sequence (DNA): TGTGCCAGCAGCGTAGAGGTTTCGGGGGGGCAGGGTGAGCAGTTCTTC.

The chain uses TRBV13 and TRBJ2-7; D is possibly TRBD2 (6 bases). CDR3 length: 14 amino acids. Germline lookup yields CDR1 PRHDT and CDR2 FYEKMQ (reference sequence). Trimming took off 7 bases at V and 0 bases at J, with 13 bases between the two ends. CDR3 sequence reads: CASIQRGSSYEQYF. CDR3 sequence (DNA): TGTGCCAGCATCCAACGGGGGTCCTCCTACGAGCAGTACTTC. The whole variable domain, filled in from reference TRBV13 and TRBJ2-7, reads AAGVIQSPRHLIKEKRETATLKCYPIPRHDTVYWYQQGPGQDPQFLISFYEKMQSDKGSIPDRFSAQQFSDYHSELNMSSLELGDSALYFCASIQRGSSYEQYFGPGTRLTVT.

This rearrangement joins TRBV11-3 to TRBJ2-3, with 10 positions matching TRBD2. Germline V gives CDR1 SGHNT, CDR2 YENEEA. J lost 6 bases, V lost 5 bases, and 2 bases had no gene match. This CDR3 is 13 amino acids long. CDR3 loop: CASSGLAEDTQYF. The CDR3 region has the DNA TGTGCCAGCAGCGGACTAGCGGAGGATACGCAGTATTTT.

The J gene is TRBJ2-2, the V gene TRBV18, with D possibly being TRBD1 (5 bases). CDR3 length equals 14 residues. Germline CDR1 KGHSH, CDR2 LQKENI. The germline V and J ends were trimmed by 6 bases and 1 base, with 9 bases remaining between them. CDR3 nucleotides: TGTGCCAGCTCTGTGACAGAGAACACCGGGGAGCTGTTTTTT. Translated: CASSVTENTGELFF.

The chain is built from TRBV10-3 and TRBJ1-5; 10 bases fit TRBD1. Germline assignment: CDR1 ENHRY and CDR2 SYGVKD. The V and J ends lost 10 bases and 3 bases, in that order; junction bases with no gene match: 12. CDR3 size: 16 residues. CDR3 loop: CATKDGTGAHNQPQHF. CDR3 coding DNA: TGTGCCACCAAAGACGGGACAGGGGCCCACAATCAGCCCCAGCATTTT.

The J gene is TRBJ2-3, the V gene TRBV19; 7 bases line up with TRBD2. The V gene end was trimmed by 5 bases and the J gene end by 3 bases; junction bases not matched to a gene: 11. Germline V gene data show CDR1 as LNHDA and CDR2 as SQIVND (reference sequence). The CDR3 covers 16 residues. The CDR3 DNA reads as TGTGCCAGTAGTTTCCTGGGGGGGATCGGGACAGATACGCAGTATTTT. Translating gives CASSFLGGIGTDTQYF.

This chain connects TRBV28 to TRBJ1-1; the D gene is possibly TRBD1 (6 bases). Germline CDR1 is MDHEN and CDR2 is SYDVKM. The length of the CDR3 is 16 residues. The V end lost 8 bases, the J end lost 0 bases, and 19 bases lay between the germline ends. The CDR3 sequence is CASVPVGGGMNTEAFF. The CDR3 DNA reads TGTGCCAGCGTACCGGTCGGGGGGGGCATGAACACTGAAGCTTTCTTT.